This T cell receptor beta chain appears in the sequencing data of a study of T cells in Graves' hyperthyroidism and ophthalmopathy. Across the whole study: Peripheral blood was collected at initial diagnosis, before any treatment. Study conclusions and caveats: Ophthalmopathy and stable hyperthyroidism were separated by a 13 V-J model.

The V end lost 6 bases, the J end lost 0 bases, and 19 bases lay between the germline ends. The CDR3 covers 17 residues. Germline CDR1 and CDR2: SGHNT and YYREEE (reference sequence). A word on this clonotype: Its antigen is currently unknown.

The CDR3 regions of TCR beta were amplified from RNA transcripts. HTBI primers were used for first-round RT-PCR of the TCR CDR3. TCRdb independently ran MiXCR on the multiplex PCR reads; one entry per CDR3 protein. Here the sample spans some 460,000 distinct CDR3 sequences, 15% to 19% being singletons. The source is a woman under 30 with Graves' hyperthyroidism. The sequenced sample was blood. This chain links TRBV5-4 with TRBJ2-1; D is possibly TRBD2 (5 bases). CDR3 nucleotide sequence: TGTGCCAGCACCAGGCCGGGATCCTTTTCCTCCTACAATGAGCAGTTCTTC. Its translation is CASTRPGSFSSYNEQFF.